The 21 T cell receptor beta chains given below trace back to one sample, sequenced in a study of T cell responses to AZD1222 COVID-19 vaccine. TCRdb's table, derived via immunoSEQ multiplex PCR, lists solely in-frame clones and lacks some. Of tens of thousands of clones in the sample, approximately 89% are singletons; the top ten hold around 8%. This specimen consisted of peripheral blood, obtained 28 days after the second AZD1222 dose. The receptors stem from an adult who received the AZD1222 COVID-19 vaccine.

The chain combines TRBV12-3 or TRBV12-4 with TRBJ2-2; D not certain. V was trimmed by 8 bases and J by 7 bases, leaving 11 bases between them. CDR3 length equals 12 residues. Written as DNA, the CDR3 is TGTGCCAGCGCCACTTGGGGCGGGGAGCTGTTTTTT. This codes for CASATWGGELFF.

The chain recombines TRBV27 with TRBJ1-1; perhaps TRBD1 as D (5 bases). Trimming removed 3 bases at V and 4 bases at J, with 9 bases between. The CDR3 has 13 amino acids. The germline V gene encodes CDR1 MNHEY and CDR2 SMNVEV (reference sequence). The CDR3 nucleotides read TGTGCCAGCAGTTTGGGGGTGGGCACTGAAGCTTTCTTT. Protein: CASSLGVGTEAFF.

The chain carries TRBV6-1 and TRBJ1-2, with 8 bases identical to TRBD1. Losses at the gene ends were 2 bases for V and 8 bases for J; bases not matched to a gene: 4. Germline values: CDR1 MNHNS, CDR2 SASEGT. The CDR3 contains 13 residues. The CDR3 DNA sequence: TGTGCCAGCAGTGAAACAGGGGGGGGAGGCTACACCTTC. Its protein is CASSETGGGGYTF.

The chain combines TRBV11-2 with TRBJ2-2; tentatively, D is TRBD2 (5 bases). Germline assignment: CDR1 SGHAT and CDR2 FQNNGV. There are 15 residues in the CDR3. V was pared by 1 base and J by 7 bases, with 13 bases between. For the CDR3, the DNA is TGTGCCAGCAGCTTAGCACTACTAGTTAACGGGGAGCTGTTTTTT. It is translated as CASSLALLVNGELFF.

The rearrangement uses TRBV9 and TRBJ1-6; D is uncertain. V was clipped by 0 bases and J by 5 bases, with 9 bases between them. Germline CDR1 and CDR2: SGDLS and YYNGEE. CDR3 length equals 15 residues. DNA of the CDR3: TGTGCCAGCAGCGTAGGGGTACAGAATAATTCACCCCTCCACTTT. Translated, it gives CASSVGVQNNSPLHF.

This chain uses TRBV7-2 with TRBJ2-5; D gene uncertain. Germline loops: CDR1 SGHTA, CDR2 FQGNSA. V lost 0 bases and J 7 bases, leaving 6 bases between the germline ends. This CDR3 is 12 amino acids long. The CDR3 reads CASSLASRTQYF. The CDR3 bases are TGTGCCAGCAGCTTAGCGTCGCGGACCCAGTACTTC.

This chain connects TRBV3-1 (or the pseudogene TRBV3-2) to TRBJ1-5; D gene unclear. This CDR3 has 14 residues. CDR1 and CDR2 (germline): LGHDT, YNNKEL (reference sequence). The V end was cut by 0 bases, the J end by 3 bases, with 6 bases between. CDR3 coding DNA: TGTGCCAGCAGCCAAGATCGGGCCAATCAGCCCCAGCATTTT. Amino acid sequence: CASSQDRANQPQHF.

The V and J genes are TRBV25-1 and TRBJ2-1, with a tentative D call TRBD2 (6 bases). V lost 4 bases and J lost 0, with 10 bases in between. Germline V lookup: CDR1 MGHDK, CDR2 SYGVNS. The CDR3 sequence is 15 residues long. The CDR3 nucleotides are TGTGCCAGCAGTGGTAGCGGAGCCTCCTACAATGAGCAGTTCTTC. It is translated as CASSGSGASYNEQFF.

The CDR3 here is CASSPETYEQYF. In DNA, the CDR3 is TGTGCCAGCTCCCCCGAGACCTACGAGCAGTACTTC. The chain carries TRBV18 and TRBJ2-7; D unresolved. Germline V gene sequence: CDR1 KGHSH, CDR2 LQKENI. The length of the CDR3 is 12 residues. Trimming stripped 6 bases from V and 2 bases from J, with 8 bases between.

The CDR3 coding sequence is TGTGCCTGGAGTGTATGGGGGACGAACACTGAAGCTTTCTTT. Translation: CAWSVWGTNTEAFF. The V gene is TRBV30, the J gene TRBJ1-1; D is perhaps TRBD1 (5 bases). Trimming stripped 0 bases from V and 1 base from J, with 9 bases between. The CDR3 runs 14 residues. Germline V lookup: CDR1 GTSNPN, CDR2 SVGIG (reference sequence). The full variable domain, its missing parts supplied by reference TRBV30 and TRBJ1-1, is SQTIHQWPATLVQPVGSPLSLECTVEGTSNPNLYWYRQAAGRGLQLLFYSVGIGQISSEVPQNLSASRPQDRQFILSSKKLLLSDSGFYLCAWSVWGTNTEAFFGQGTRLTVV.

This clone was observed a single time. The rearrangement uses TRBV11-2 and TRBJ2-7; a possible D gene is TRBD2 (5 bases). Germline values: CDR1 SGHAT, CDR2 FQNNGV. The length of the CDR3 is 14 residues. With 5 bases removed from V and 3 bases from J, the gap between germline ends came to 14 bases. In DNA form, the CDR3 reads TGTGCCAGCAGCCCCTCACAAGGAGGCTACGAGCAGTACTTC. Residues: CASSPSQGGYEQYF.

The gene calls are TRBV25-1 and TRBJ1-1; no definite D call. Germline V lookup: CDR1 MGHDK, CDR2 SYGVNS. This CDR3 spans 13 amino acids. Trimming removed 4 bases at V and 8 bases at J, with 14 bases between. The CDR3 coding sequence is TGTGCCAGCAGTGTGGCGGGCCCGTCCGAAGCTTTCTTT. The encoded protein is CASSVAGPSEAFF.

V usage is TRBV6-5 and J usage is TRBJ2-1; TRBD2 aligns across 10 bases. Germline values: CDR1 MNHEY, CDR2 SVGAGI. The CDR3 runs 14 residues. J gave up 4 bases and V 5 bases, and 2 bases lay outside the gene matches. The CDR3 DNA follows: TGTGCCAGCAGTCCTAGCGGGGGATACAATGAGCAGTTCTTC. Protein: CASSPSGGYNEQFF.

The chain links TRBV6-1 to TRBJ2-7, with D perhaps matching TRBD1 or TRBD2 (5 bases each). V dropped 3 bases and J dropped 3 bases, with 9 bases sitting between them. CDR1 is MNHNS and CDR2 is SASEGT in the germline V gene. The CDR3 length is 13 residues. The CDR3 is CASSEGPHYEQYF. CDR3 in DNA: TGTGCCAGCAGTGAGGGACCCCACTACGAGCAGTACTTC.

The chain joins TRBV2 to TRBJ2-7, with 12 nucleotides matching TRBD2. Germline lookup yields CDR1 SNHLY and CDR2 FYNNEI. J lost 0 bases, V lost 10 bases, and 13 bases had no gene match. The length of the CDR3 is 17 residues. In nucleotides, the CDR3 is TGTGCCAACGGGGGTGGACTAGCGGGACGCTCCTCCTACGAGCAGTACTTC. Translated, it gives CANGGGLAGRSSYEQYF. The variable domain in full, completed from reference TRBV2 and TRBJ2-7, reads EPEVTQTPSHQVTQMGQEVILRCVPISNHLYFYWYRQILGQKVEFLVSFYNNEISEKSEIFDDQFSVERPDGSNFTLKIRSTKLEDSAMYFCANGGGLAGRSSYEQYFGPGTRLTVT.

V and J are TRBV5-1 and TRBJ2-7; 9 bases agree with TRBD2. Looked up from germline, CDR1 is SGHRS and CDR2 is YFSETQ. This CDR3 has 16 residues. Losses at the gene ends were 1 base for V and 3 bases for J; bases not matched to a gene: 8. As DNA, the CDR3 is TGCGCCAGCAGCTTGTCAGCCGCGGGAGGGGGCTACGAGCAGTACTTC. Protein: CASSLSAAGGGYEQYF.

This chain joins TRBV27 and TRBJ1-5, with 8 bases fitting TRBD1. CDR3 length equals 15 residues. CDR1 and CDR2 (germline): MNHEY, SMNVEV (reference sequence). V trimming: 6 bases; J trimming: 0 bases; junction bases outside the gene matches: 4. The CDR3 is CASSRTGISNQPQHF. The CDR3 DNA reads TGTGCCAGCAGCCGGACAGGGATTAGCAATCAGCCCCAGCATTTT.

This clone was recorded a few times. The chain employs TRBV30 and TRBJ1-2; 7 bases align to TRBD1. Germline V gene sequence: CDR1 GTSNPN, CDR2 SVGIG (reference sequence). V was clipped by 7 bases and J by 4 bases; unmatched bases: 6. CDR3 length: 12 amino acids. Here the CDR3 reads CAYRDRAYGYTF. The CDR3 DNA reads TGTGCCTACCGCGACAGGGCCTATGGCTACACCTTC.

The CDR3 sequence is CASSLQEGEQYF. In DNA form, the CDR3 reads TGTGCCAGTAGCCTTCAGGAGGGGGAGCAGTACTTC. V is TRBV19 and J is TRBJ2-7; TRBD2 might be the D (6 bases). Germline CDR1 is LNHDA and CDR2 is SQIVND (reference sequence). There are 12 residues in the CDR3. Trimming took off 6 bases at V and 7 bases at J, with 13 bases between the two ends.

The chain combines TRBV19 with TRBJ1-5, with unresolved D. The CDR3 consists of 13 residues. Per germline, CDR1 LNHDA and CDR2 SQIVND (reference sequence). Trimming removed 5 bases at V and 4 bases at J, with 9 bases between. In DNA, the CDR3 is TGTGCCAGTAGTCGTACAGCGAATCAGCCCCAGCATTTT. This gives the protein CASSRTANQPQHF. Combining the CDR3 with reference TRBV19 and TRBJ1-5 gives the whole variable domain DGGITQSPKYLFRKEGQNVTLSCEQNLNHDAMYWYRQDPGQGLRLIYYSQIVNDFQKGDIAEGYSVSREKKESFPLTVTSAQKNPTAFYLCASSRTANQPQHFGDGTRLSIL.

The chain is built from TRBV7-9 and TRBJ2-7, with 10 bases aligning to TRBD2. J was trimmed by 3 bases and V by 3 bases; bases with no gene match: 8. CDR1 is SEHNR, CDR2 FQNEAQ, per germline (reference sequence). This CDR3 region has 16 residues. CDR3 sequence (DNA): TGTGCCAGCAGCTTCGGATTGCTAGCGGGAGTCTACGAGCAGTACTTC. Translating it yields CASSFGLLAGVYEQYF.